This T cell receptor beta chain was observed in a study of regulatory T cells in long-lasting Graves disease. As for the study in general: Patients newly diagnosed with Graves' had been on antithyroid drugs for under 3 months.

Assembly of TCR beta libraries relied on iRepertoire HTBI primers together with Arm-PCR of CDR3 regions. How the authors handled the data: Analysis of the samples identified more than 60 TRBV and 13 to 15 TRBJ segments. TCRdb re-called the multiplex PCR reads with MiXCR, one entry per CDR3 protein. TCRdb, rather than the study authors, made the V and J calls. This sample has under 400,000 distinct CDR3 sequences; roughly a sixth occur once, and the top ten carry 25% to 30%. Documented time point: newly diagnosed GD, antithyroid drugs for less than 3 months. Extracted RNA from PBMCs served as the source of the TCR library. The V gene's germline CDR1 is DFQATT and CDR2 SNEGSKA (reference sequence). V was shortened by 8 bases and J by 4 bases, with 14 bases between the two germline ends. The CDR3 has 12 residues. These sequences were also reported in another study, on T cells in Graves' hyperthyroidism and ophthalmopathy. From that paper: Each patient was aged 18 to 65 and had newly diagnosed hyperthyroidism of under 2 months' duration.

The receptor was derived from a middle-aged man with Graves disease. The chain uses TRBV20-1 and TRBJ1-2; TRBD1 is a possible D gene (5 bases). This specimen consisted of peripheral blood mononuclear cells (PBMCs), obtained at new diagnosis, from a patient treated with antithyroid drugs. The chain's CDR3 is CSLGGTFYGYTF. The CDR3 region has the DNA TGCAGTCTTGGGGGTACCTTCTATGGCTACACCTTC.